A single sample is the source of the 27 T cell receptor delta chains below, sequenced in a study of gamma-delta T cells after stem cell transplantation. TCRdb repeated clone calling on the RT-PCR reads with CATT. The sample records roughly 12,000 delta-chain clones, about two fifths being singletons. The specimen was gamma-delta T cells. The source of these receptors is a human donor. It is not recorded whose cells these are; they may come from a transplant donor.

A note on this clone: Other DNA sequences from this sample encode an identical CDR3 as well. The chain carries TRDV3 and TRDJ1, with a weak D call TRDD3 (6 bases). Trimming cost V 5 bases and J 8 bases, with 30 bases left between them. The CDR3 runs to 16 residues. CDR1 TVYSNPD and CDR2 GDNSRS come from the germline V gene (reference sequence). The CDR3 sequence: CALSTYTFLGCIKLIF. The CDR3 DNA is TGTGCCCTCTCGACGTATACGTTTCTGGGGTGCATAAAACTCATCTTT.

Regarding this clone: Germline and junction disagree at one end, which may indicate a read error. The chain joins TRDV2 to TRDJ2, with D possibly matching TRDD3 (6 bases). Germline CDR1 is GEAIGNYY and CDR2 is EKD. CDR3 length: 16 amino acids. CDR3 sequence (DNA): TGTGCCTGTGGCACCGTGGGGGCTCCTTTGCCAGCCCAACTCTTCTTT. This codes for CACGTVGAPLPAQLFF.

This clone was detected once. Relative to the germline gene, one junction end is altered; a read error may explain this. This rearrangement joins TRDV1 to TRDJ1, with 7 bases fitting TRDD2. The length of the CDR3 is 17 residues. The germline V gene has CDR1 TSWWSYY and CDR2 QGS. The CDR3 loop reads CALGQRFLPTYTYKLIF. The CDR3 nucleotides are TGTGCTCTTGGGCAACGATTCCTACCTACTTACACCTATAAACTCATCTTT.

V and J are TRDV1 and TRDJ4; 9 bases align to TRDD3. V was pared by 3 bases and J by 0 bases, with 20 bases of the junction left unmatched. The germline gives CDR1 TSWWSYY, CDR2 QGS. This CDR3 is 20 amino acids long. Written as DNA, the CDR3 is TGTGCTCTTGGGGACCCCAAAAAATTCCTAGGGGGATACCCGGCCAGACCCCTGATCTTT. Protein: CALGDPKKFLGGYPARPLIF.

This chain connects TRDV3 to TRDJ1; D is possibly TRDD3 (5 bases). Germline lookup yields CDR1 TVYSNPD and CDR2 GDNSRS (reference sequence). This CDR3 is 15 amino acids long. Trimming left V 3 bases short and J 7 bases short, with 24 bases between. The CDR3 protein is CAFSTGGHSTIKLIF. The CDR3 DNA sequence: TGTGCCTTCTCTACTGGTGGACACTCCACTATTAAACTCATCTTT.

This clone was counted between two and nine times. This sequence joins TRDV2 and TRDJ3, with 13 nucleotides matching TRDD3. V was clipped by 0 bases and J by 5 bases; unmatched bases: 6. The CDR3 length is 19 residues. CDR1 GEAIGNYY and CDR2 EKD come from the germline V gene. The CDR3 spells CACDTVLGDTVRDTRQMFF. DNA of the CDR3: TGTGCCTGTGACACCGTACTGGGGGATACGGTCAGGGACACCCGACAGATGTTTTTC.

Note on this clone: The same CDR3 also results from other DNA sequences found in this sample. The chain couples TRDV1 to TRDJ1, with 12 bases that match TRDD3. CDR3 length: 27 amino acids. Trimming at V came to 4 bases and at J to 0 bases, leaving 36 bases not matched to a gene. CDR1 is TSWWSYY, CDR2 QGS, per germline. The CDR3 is CALGVCSFLLGDTPGHSRLNYTDKLIF. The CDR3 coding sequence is TGTGCTCTTGGGGTCTGTTCCTTTTTACTGGGGGATACCCCAGGTCATTCAAGACTAAACTACACCGATAAACTCATCTTT.

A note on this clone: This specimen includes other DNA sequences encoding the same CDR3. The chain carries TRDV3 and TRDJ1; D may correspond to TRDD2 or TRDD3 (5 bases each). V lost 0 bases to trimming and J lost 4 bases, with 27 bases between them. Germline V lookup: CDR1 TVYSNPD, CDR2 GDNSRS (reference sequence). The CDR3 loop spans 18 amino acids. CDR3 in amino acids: CAFSFPLAWGLTGDKLIF. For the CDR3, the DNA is TGTGCCTTTAGCTTTCCTCTTGCTTGGGGTCTTACGGGCGATAAACTCATCTTT.

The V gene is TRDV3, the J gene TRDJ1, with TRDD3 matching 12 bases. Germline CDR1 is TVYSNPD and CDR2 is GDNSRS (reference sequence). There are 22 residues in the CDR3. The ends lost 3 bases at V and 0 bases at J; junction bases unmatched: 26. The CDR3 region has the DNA TGTGCCTTGATCCATATAGGCCACGTACTGGGGGATACTCTCGGGGACACCGATAAACTCATCTTT. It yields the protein CALIHIGHVLGDTLGDTDKLIF.

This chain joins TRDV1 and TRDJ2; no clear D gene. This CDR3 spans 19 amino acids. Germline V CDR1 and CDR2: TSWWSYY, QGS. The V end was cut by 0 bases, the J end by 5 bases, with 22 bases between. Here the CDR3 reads CALGELGHCPPKQTAQLFF. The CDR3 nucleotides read TGTGCTCTTGGGGAACTTGGGCATTGTCCCCCGAAGCAAACAGCACAACTCTTCTTT.

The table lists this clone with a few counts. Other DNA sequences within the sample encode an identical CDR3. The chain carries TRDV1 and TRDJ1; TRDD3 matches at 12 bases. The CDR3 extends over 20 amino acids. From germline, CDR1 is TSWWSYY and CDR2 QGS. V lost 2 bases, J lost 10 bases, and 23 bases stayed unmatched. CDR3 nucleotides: TGTGCTCTTGGGGAAACTACGTCCTACACCCACGTACTGGGGGATACTAGACTCATCTTT. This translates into CALGETTSYTHVLGDTRLIF.

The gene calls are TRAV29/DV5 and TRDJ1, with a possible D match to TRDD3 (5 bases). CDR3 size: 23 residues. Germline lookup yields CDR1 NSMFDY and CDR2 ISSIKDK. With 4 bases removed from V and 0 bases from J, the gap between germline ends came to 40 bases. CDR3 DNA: TGTGCAGCAGGGGTTCGGTCCCACTGGACTACTCAACTGGTGGTTTCGTACACCGATAAACTCATCTTT. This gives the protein CAAGVRSHWTTQLVVSYTDKLIF.

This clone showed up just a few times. The CDR3 loop reads CALGEPLAFSLLEWGTYTDKLIF. DNA for the CDR3: TGTGCTCTTGGGGAACCTCTGGCCTTCTCTCTTCTAGAGTGGGGGACGTACACCGATAAACTCATCTTT. V gene TRDV1 combines with J gene TRDJ1; 7 bases align to TRDD3. CDR1 is TSWWSYY and CDR2 is QGS in the germline V gene. This CDR3 contains 23 residues. After removal of 1 base from V and 0 bases from J, the junction contained 26 bases not matched to a gene.

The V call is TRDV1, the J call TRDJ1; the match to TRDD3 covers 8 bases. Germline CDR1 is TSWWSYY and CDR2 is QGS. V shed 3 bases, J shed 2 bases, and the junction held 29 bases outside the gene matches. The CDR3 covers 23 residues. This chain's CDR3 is CALGESFPLKNIRGDRGTDKLIF. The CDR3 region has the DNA TGTGCTCTTGGGGAGTCCTTCCCTCTTAAAAATATACGGGGGGATAGAGGAACCGATAAACTCATCTTT.

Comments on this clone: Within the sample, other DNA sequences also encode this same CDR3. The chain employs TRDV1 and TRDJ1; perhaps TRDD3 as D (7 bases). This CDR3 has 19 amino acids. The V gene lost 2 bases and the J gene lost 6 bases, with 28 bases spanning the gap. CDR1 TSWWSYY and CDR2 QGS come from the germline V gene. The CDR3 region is CALGETPSLLGDNDYKLIF. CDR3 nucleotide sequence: TGTGCTCTTGGGGAAACCCCTTCCCTCCTTGGGGATAATGACTATAAACTCATCTTT.

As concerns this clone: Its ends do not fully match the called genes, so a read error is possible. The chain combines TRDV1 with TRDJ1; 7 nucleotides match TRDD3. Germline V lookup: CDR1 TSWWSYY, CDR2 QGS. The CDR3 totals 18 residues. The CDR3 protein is CAIGTPFPAGIGTDKLIF. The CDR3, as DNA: TGTGCTATTGGGACCCCATTTCCTGCGGGGATAGGGACCGATAAACTCATCTTT.

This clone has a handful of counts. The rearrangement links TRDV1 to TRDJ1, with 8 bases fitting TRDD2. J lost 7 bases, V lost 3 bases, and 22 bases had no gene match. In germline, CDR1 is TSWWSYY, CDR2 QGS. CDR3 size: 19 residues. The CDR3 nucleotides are TGTGCTCTTGGGGACACTTCCTACTACTGGGACCTACGGCGGGGTAAACTCATCTTT. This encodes CALGDTSYYWDLRRGKLIF.

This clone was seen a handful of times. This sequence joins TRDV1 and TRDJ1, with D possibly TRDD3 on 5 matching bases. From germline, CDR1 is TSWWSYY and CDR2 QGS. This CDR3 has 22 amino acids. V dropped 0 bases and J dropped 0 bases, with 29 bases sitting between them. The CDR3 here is CALGELTRAGPLGVAYTDKLIF. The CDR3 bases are TGTGCTCTTGGGGAACTAACACGGGCCGGCCCACTTGGGGTCGCGTACACCGATAAACTCATCTTT.

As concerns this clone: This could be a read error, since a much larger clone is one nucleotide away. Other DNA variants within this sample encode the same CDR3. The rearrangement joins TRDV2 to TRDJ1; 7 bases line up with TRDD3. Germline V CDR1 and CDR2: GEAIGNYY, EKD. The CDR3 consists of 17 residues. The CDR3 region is CACDNGEWGDDTDKLIF. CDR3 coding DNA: TGTGCCTGTGACAATGGTGAGTGGGGGGATGACACAGATAAACTCATCTTT.

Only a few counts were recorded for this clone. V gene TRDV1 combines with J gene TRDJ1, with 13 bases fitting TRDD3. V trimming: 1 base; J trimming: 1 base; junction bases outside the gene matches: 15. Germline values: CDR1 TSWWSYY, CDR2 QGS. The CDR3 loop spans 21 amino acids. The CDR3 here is CALGERVYVRNWGIRTDKLIF. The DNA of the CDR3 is TGTGCTCTTGGGGAACGGGTCTACGTACGAAACTGGGGGATACGCACCGATAAACTCATCTTT.

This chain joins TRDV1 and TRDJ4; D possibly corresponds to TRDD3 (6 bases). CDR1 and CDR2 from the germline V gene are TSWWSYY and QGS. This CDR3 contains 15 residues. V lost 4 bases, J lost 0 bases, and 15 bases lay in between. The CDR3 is CALGGPPWGTRPLIF. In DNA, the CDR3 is TGTGCTCTTGGGGGACCGCCCTGGGGAACCAGACCCCTGATCTTT.

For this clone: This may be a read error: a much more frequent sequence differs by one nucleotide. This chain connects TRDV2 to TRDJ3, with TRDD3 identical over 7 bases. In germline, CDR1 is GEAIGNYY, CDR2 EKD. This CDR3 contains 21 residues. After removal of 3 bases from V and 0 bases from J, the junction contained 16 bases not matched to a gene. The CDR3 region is CACDLLEGYKGGSWDTRQMFF. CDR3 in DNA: TGTGCCTGTGACCTCTTAGAGGGATACAAGGGGGGCTCCTGGGACACCCGACAGATGTTTTTC.

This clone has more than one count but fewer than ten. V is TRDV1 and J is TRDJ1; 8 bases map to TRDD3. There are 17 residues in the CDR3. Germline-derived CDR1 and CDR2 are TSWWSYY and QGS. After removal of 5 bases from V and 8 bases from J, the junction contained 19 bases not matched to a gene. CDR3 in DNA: TGTGCTCTTGGGCCCCGGCCTTCCAGGCTGGGGGAGCCAAAACTCATCTTT. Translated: CALGPRPSRLGEPKLIF.

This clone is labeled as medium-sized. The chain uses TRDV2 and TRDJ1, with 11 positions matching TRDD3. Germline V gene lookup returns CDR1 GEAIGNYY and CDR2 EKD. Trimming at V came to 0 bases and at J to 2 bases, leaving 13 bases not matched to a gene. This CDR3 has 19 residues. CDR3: CACDTAVFWGIPGTDKLIF. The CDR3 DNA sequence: TGTGCCTGTGACACCGCAGTCTTCTGGGGGATACCGGGAACCGATAAACTCATCTTT.

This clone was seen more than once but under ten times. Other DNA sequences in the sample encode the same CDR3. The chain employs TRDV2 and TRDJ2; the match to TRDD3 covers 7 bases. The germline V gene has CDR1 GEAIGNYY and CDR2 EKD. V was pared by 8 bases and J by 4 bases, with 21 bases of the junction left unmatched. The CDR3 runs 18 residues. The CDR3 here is CASGPRGRLGSPTAQLFF. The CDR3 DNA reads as TGTGCCTCGGGTCCCCGAGGAAGACTGGGGTCCCCGACAGCACAACTCTTCTTT.

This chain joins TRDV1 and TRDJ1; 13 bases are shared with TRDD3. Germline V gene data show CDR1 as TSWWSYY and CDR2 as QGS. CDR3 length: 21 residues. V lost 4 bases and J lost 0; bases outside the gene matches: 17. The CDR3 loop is CALGARSYWGIRVPYTDKLIF. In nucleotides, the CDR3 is TGTGCTCTTGGGGCACGTTCCTACTGGGGGATACGCGTCCCGTACACCGATAAACTCATCTTT.

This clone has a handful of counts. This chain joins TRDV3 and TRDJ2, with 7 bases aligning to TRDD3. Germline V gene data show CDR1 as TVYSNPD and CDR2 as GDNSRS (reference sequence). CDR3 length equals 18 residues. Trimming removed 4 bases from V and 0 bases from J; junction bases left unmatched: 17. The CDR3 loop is CASRGPLSWGPLTAQLFF. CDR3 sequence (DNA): TGTGCCTCCAGAGGCCCCCTTAGCTGGGGGCCTTTGACAGCACAACTCTTCTTT. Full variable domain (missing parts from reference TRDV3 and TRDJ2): CDKVTQSSPDQTVASGSEVVLLCTYDTVYSNPDLFWYRIRPDYSFQFVFYGDNSRSEGADFTQGRFSVKHILTQKAFHLVISPVRTEDSATYYCASRGPLSWGPLTAQLFFGKGTQLIVEP.